These 20 T cell receptor beta chains originate from one sample sequenced in a study of identical twins. TCRdb reanalysed the 5' RACE reads using MiXCR and keeps one entry per CDR3 protein. The sample consists of hundreds of thousands of distinct CDR3 sequences, around an eighth of them appearing once. The data were also submitted as part of a second study, on yellow fever vaccine responses in identical twins.

Sequencing was carried out using CD8+ T cells sorted from blood. These receptor sequences come from a woman under 30 in good health.

The chain uses TRBV18 and TRBJ2-1, with D uncertain. Looked up from germline, CDR1 is KGHSH and CDR2 is LQKENI. The CDR3 runs to 12 residues. The V gene lost 2 bases and the J gene lost 7 bases, with 6 bases spanning the gap. This CDR3 is CASSPKQNEQFF. CDR3 in DNA: TGTGCCAGCTCACCAAAGCAGAATGAGCAGTTCTTC.

The V gene is TRBV6-5, the J gene TRBJ1-1; D is unclear. The V end lost 2 bases, the J end lost 4 bases, and 11 bases lay between the germline ends. Germline-derived CDR1 and CDR2 are MNHEY and SVGAGI. This CDR3 spans 14 amino acids. CDR3 amino acids: CASSYAGASTEAFF. The CDR3 DNA reads TGTGCCAGCAGTTACGCGGGTGCAAGCACTGAAGCTTTCTTT.

The DNA for the CDR3 is TGCAGTGCTAGTTGGCGGGGGAGCTCCTACAATGAGCAGTTCTTC. This translates into CSASWRGSSYNEQFF. V gene TRBV20-1 combines with J gene TRBJ2-1; 7 nucleotides match TRBD2. Trimming took 3 bases from V and 0 from J; bases not matched to a gene: 5. The CDR3 runs to 15 residues. Per germline, CDR1 DFQATT and CDR2 SNEGSKA (reference sequence).

J is TRBJ2-7 and V is TRBV13; 9 bases line up with TRBD1. The CDR3 is 14 amino acids. V lost 3 bases, J lost 5 bases, and 5 bases stayed unmatched. Germline CDR1 PRHDT, CDR2 FYEKMQ (reference sequence). In DNA, the CDR3 is TGTGCCAGCAGCTTCAGGACAGGGGCTGACGAGCAGTACTTC. It yields the protein CASSFRTGADEQYF.

For the CDR3, the DNA is TGCAGTGCTAGAGACCCCGGGACTAGCGTCTACGAGCAGTACTTC. Translating gives CSARDPGTSVYEQYF. The rearrangement links TRBV20-1 to TRBJ2-7, with 10 bases matching TRBD2. Per germline, CDR1 DFQATT and CDR2 SNEGSKA (reference sequence). The CDR3 totals 15 residues. V was clipped by 0 bases and J by 3 bases; unmatched bases: 5.

This clonotype has more than one count but fewer than ten. The chain uses TRBV28 and TRBJ2-1; TRBD2 matches at 10 bases. Unmatched junction bases numbered 11, after V lost 2 bases and J lost 1 base. Germline CDR1 MDHEN, CDR2 SYDVKM. The CDR3 extends over 19 amino acids. CDR3 protein: CASSLNLAGAKISYNEQFF. CDR3 nucleotide sequence: TGTGCCAGCAGTTTAAACCTAGCGGGGGCGAAGATATCCTACAATGAGCAGTTCTTC.

This clonotype has only a few counts. This rearrangement joins TRBV10-2 to TRBJ2-2, with 11 positions matching TRBD2. The V and J ends lost 7 bases and 7 bases, in that order; junction bases with no gene match: 17. Germline lookup yields CDR1 WSHSY and CDR2 SAAADI. The CDR3 sequence is 18 residues long. The CDR3 sequence: CASTLLTSGILGGGELFF. The CDR3 DNA sequence: TGCGCCAGCACCTTGCTGACTAGCGGGATCCTCGGAGGCGGGGAGCTGTTTTTT.

This clonotype was seen a few times. The V call is TRBV2, the J call TRBJ2-7, with TRBD1 matching 8 bases. The CDR3 covers 14 residues. Per the germline V gene, CDR1 is SNHLY and CDR2 is FYNNEI. The trim removed 8 bases at V and 3 bases at J, leaving 9 bases unmatched. CDR3 region: CASWSPDRDYEQYF. Here the CDR3 DNA reads TGTGCCAGCTGGAGCCCGGACAGGGACTACGAGCAGTACTTC.

This clonotype showed up just a few times. The V call is TRBV4-2, the J call TRBJ2-1, with TRBD2 identical over 7 bases. Germline V gene lookup returns CDR1 LGHNA and CDR2 YNFKEQ. This CDR3 is 16 amino acids long. V lost 0 bases, J lost 4 bases, and 6 bases stayed unmatched. CDR3 coding DNA: TGTGCCAGCAGCCAAGATGCGCCGGGGGGTTACAATGAGCAGTTCTTC. Translating it yields CASSQDAPGGYNEQFF.

The chain uses TRBV10-3 and TRBJ1-5; D is undetermined. V dropped 3 bases and J dropped 1 base, with 7 bases sitting between them. Per germline, CDR1 ENHRY and CDR2 SYGVKD. CDR3 size: 14 residues. The CDR3 loop reads CAISDSSSNQPQHF. The CDR3 DNA follows: TGTGCCATCAGTGACAGCTCGAGCAATCAGCCCCAGCATTTT.

The sample holds many counts of this clonotype. This chain joins TRBV7-3 and TRBJ2-1; D unresolved. The length of the CDR3 is 16 residues. The V gene's germline CDR1 is SGHTA and CDR2 FQGTGA. V gave up 5 bases and J gave up 3 bases, with 17 bases separating them. CDR3 sequence reads: CASSPTRRVSYNEQFF. The CDR3 bases are TGTGCCAGCAGCCCCACCCGAAGGGTGAGCTACAATGAGCAGTTCTTC.

This chain connects TRBV5-1 to TRBJ2-5; possibly TRBD2 for D (5 bases). The V gene's germline CDR1 is SGHRS and CDR2 YFSETQ. The germline V and J ends were trimmed by 4 bases and 4 bases, with 23 bases remaining between them. CDR3 length: 17 amino acids. The CDR3 region is CASSQGPSDPGRETQYF. The CDR3 region has the DNA TGCGCCAGCAGCCAAGGACCCTCGGACCCGGGAAGAGAGACCCAGTACTTC.

The sample holds a few counts of this clonotype. The chain has TRBV11-2 and TRBJ1-6; tentative D call: TRBD1 (6 bases). Trimming shortened V by 5 bases and J by 4 bases, and 18 bases separated the two germline ends. The CDR3 sequence is 17 residues long. From germline, CDR1 is SGHAT and CDR2 FQNNGV. CDR3 DNA: TGTGCCAGCAGCCCATTCGACTACAGGGAATATAATTCACCCCTCCACTTT. This gives the protein CASSPFDYREYNSPLHF.

The gene calls are TRBV20-1 and TRBJ2-3; D is undetermined. Trimming cost V 6 bases and J 2 bases, with 12 bases left between them. CDR1 and CDR2 from the germline V gene are DFQATT and SNEGSKA (reference sequence). This CDR3 comprises 13 residues. The CDR3 bases are TGCAGTGCCCCCTCCGGAGACACAGATACGCAGTATTTT. Amino acid sequence: CSAPSGDTDTQYF.

In this sample, this clonotype turned up a few times. V is TRBV11-3 and J is TRBJ2-7; TRBD1 agrees at 11 bases. After removal of 5 bases from V and 5 bases from J, the junction contained 5 bases not matched to a gene. This CDR3 region has 14 residues. Germline V gene lookup returns CDR1 SGHNT and CDR2 YENEEA. In nucleotides, the CDR3 is TGTGCCAGCAGCGTAGGACAGGGGGCCAACGAGCAGTACTTC. It encodes CASSVGQGANEQYF.

This clonotype has at least ten counts. The V and J genes are TRBV27 and TRBJ2-1; 9 bases fit TRBD1. V was pared by 5 bases and J by 6 bases, with 8 bases of the junction left unmatched. Per the germline V gene, CDR1 is MNHEY and CDR2 is SMNVEV (reference sequence). This CDR3 comprises 15 residues. CDR3 nucleotides: TGTGCCAGCAGTCGACAGGGGGTGATTGGCAATGAGCAGTTCTTC. This encodes CASSRQGVIGNEQFF.

Only a few counts were recorded for this clonotype. This chain connects TRBV20-1 to TRBJ2-5; a weak D match, TRBD1 (6 bases). Germline V gene lookup returns CDR1 DFQATT and CDR2 SNEGSKA (reference sequence). This CDR3 has 18 amino acids. V was trimmed by 4 bases and J by 2 bases, leaving 26 bases between them. The CDR3, as DNA: TGCAGTGCTAAATTCCGGGACACCGAGTTAACCATACAAGAGACCCAGTACTTC. This translates into CSAKFRDTELTIQETQYF.

The chain carries TRBV5-5 and TRBJ1-1; D unresolved. The CDR3 totals 16 residues. Trimming took 0 bases from V and 5 from J, leaving 17 bases between them. Germline assignment: CDR1 SGHKS and CDR2 YYEKEE (reference sequence). The DNA of the CDR3 is TGTGCCAGCAGCTTGGGCCGGTGGGCAGAAACGACTGAAGCTTTCTTT. Protein product: CASSLGRWAETTEAFF.

The chain couples TRBV29-1 to TRBJ1-3, with D uncertain. Trimming cost V 1 base and J 2 bases, with 0 bases left between them. CDR3 size: 11 residues. Germline lookup yields CDR1 SQVTM and CDR2 ANQGSEA. The CDR3 sequence: CSVEAGNTIYF. The DNA of the CDR3 is TGCAGCGTTGAAGCTGGAAACACCATATATTTT.

The J gene is TRBJ2-7, the V gene TRBV27; 9 nucleotides line up with TRBD1. The germline gives CDR1 MNHEY, CDR2 SMNVEV (reference sequence). The CDR3 runs 16 residues. V dropped 5 bases and J dropped 2; count of bases not matched to a gene: 10. Here the CDR3 reads CASSRKGGQGTYEQYF. CDR3 coding DNA: TGTGCCAGCAGTCGAAAGGGCGGACAGGGGACCTACGAGCAGTACTTC.